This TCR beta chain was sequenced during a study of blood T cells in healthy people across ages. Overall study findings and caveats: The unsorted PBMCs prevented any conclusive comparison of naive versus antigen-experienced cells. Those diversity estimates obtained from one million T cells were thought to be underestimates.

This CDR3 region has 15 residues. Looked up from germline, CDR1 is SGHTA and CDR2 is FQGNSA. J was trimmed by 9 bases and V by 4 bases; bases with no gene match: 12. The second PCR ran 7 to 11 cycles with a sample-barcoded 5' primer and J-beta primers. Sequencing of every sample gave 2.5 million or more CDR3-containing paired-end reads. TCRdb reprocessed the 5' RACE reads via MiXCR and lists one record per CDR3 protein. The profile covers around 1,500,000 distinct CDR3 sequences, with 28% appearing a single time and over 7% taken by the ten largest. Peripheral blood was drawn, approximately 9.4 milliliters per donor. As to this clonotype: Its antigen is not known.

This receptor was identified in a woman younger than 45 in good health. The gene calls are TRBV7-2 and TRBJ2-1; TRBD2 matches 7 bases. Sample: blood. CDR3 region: CASSYRGGVPGEQFF. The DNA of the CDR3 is TGTGCCAGCAGCTACCGCGGGGGAGTCCCAGGTGAGCAGTTCTTC.